This entry describes one TCR beta chain. Under the authors' procedure: Reference gene primer amplification gave nucleated cell count estimates. Generated by immunoSEQ multiplex PCR, the TCRdb table keeps only in-frame clones and is missing some. V and J calls and clone size are as listed in that table; D and trimming were resolved from the DNA. The sample lists around 300,000 clones; around 88% were seen once. This specimen comes from a study of blood T cell repertoires in COVID-19. Across the study: The United States, Italy and Spain supplied acute and convalescent COVID-19 samples. From T cells, B-cell-depleted T cells, or PBMCs came the material, which was cDNA or gDNA.

This CDR3 has 15 amino acids. CDR1 is MDHEN, CDR2 SYDVKM, per germline. The germline V and J ends were trimmed by 4 bases and 2 bases, with 11 bases remaining between them. The chain carries TRBV28 and TRBJ2-2; weak D call: TRBD1 (6 bases). The source is a woman aged 25-40 years who had recovered from COVID-19. What was sequenced was peripheral blood. CDR3 bases: TGTGCCAGCAGTTCCTTGACAGGAAACACCGGGGAGCTGTTTTTT. Translating it yields CASSSLTGNTGELFF.